This T cell receptor beta chain is from a study of T cells in Graves' hyperthyroidism and ophthalmopathy. Notes on the study in general: Ophthalmopathy got predicted by the model a median about 6.5 months before its onset. From stable hyperthyroidism, ophthalmopathy was set apart by a 13 V-J model.

Across 18 months, stable Graves' hyperthyroidism was marked by no progression to ophthalmopathy. Fresh peripheral blood, about 9.6 ml, yielded the PBMCs. The CDR3 has 17 residues. Germline trimming cut 5 bases from V and 3 bases from J; bases unmatched to any gene: 7. CDR1 and CDR2 from the germline V gene are SGHAT and FQNNGV. Ten or more counts support this clonotype. Its antigen is not known. The investigators amplified TCR beta CDR3 regions from RNA transcripts. HTBI primers drove first-round RT-PCR of the TCR CDR3. TCRdb re-called the multiplex PCR reads through MiXCR, storing one row per CDR3 protein. Of 600,000 or so distinct CDR3 sequences in the sample, around 15% were seen once.

The sequenced sample was blood. The origin of this receptor is a woman in her thirties with Graves' hyperthyroidism. This chain connects TRBV11-2 to TRBJ2-7; 16 bases agree with TRBD2. CDR3 sequence reads: CASSQGLAGGHGYEQYF. CDR3 nucleotides: TGTGCCAGCAGCCAGGGACTAGCGGGAGGGCATGGCTACGAGCAGTACTTC.